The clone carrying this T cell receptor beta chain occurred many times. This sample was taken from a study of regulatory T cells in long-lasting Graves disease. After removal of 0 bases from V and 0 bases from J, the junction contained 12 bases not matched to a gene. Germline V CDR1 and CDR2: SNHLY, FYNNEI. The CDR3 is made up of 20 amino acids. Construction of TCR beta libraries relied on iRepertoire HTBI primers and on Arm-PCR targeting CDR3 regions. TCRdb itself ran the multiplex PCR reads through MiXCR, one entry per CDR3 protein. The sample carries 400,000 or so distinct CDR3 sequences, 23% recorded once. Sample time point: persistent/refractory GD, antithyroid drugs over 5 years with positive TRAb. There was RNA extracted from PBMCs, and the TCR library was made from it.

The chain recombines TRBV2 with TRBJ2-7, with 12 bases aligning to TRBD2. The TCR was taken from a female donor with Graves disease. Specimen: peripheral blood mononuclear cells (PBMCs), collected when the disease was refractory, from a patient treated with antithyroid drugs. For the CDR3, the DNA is TGTGCCAGCAGTGAAGCTAACCTGGGACTAGCGGGTTATGACTCCTACGAGCAGTACTTC. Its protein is CASSEANLGLAGYDSYEQYF.